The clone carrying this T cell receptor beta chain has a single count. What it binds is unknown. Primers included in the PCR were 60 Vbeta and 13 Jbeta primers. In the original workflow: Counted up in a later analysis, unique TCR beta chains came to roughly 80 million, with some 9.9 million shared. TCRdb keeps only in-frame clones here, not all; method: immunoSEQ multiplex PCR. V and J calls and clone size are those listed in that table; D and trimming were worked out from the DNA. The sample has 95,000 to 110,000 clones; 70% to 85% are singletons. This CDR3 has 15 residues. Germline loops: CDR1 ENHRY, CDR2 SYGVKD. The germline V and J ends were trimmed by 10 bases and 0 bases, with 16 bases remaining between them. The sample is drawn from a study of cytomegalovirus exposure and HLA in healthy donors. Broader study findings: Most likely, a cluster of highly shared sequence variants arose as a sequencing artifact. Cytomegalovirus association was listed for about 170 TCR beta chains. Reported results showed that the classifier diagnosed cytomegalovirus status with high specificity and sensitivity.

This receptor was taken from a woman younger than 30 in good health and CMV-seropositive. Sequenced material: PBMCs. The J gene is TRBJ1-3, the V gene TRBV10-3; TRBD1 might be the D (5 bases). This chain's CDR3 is CATHVPDTSGNTIYF. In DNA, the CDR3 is TGTGCCACCCACGTACCGGACACCTCTGGAAACACCATATATTTT.